This T cell receptor (beta chain) was documented in a study of blood T cell repertoires in COVID-19. Profiled with immunoSEQ multiplex PCR; TCRdb holds only in-frame clones, not every one. This sample carries some 120,000 clones, 90% of them seen once, and the ten largest clones take about 4.6%. The V and J ends lost 11 bases and 0 bases respectively, with 11 bases between them. Germline V gene data show CDR1 as MDHEN and CDR2 as SYDVKM. This CDR3 has 13 residues. The source material was peripheral blood. The gene calls are TRBV28 and TRBJ1-5; D possibly corresponds to TRBD1 (6 bases). This TCR was recovered from a man in his 60s with COVID-19, enrolled during active disease. CDR3 region: CAGGGYSNQPQHF. CDR3 DNA sequence: TGTGCCGGGGGCGGGTATAGCAATCAGCCCCAGCATTTT.